This T cell receptor (beta chain) is from a study of shared clonotypes between healthy human individuals. On ten immunoSEQ deep assay plates, unsorted PBMC DNA was sequenced. The protocol was immunoSEQ multiplex PCR, while the TCRdb copy is restricted to in-frame clones and leaves out a portion. The sample consists of hundreds of thousands of clones, about 79% of them appearing once. CDR1 is SGHRS, CDR2 YFSETQ, per germline. This CDR3 spans 16 amino acids. Trimming stripped 0 bases from V and 4 bases from J, with 14 bases between. V is TRBV5-1 and J is TRBJ2-1, with D possibly TRBD1 on 6 matching bases. This TCR was recovered from a woman aged 40 to 50 in good health. Some clones in this sample may be carry-over from other donors' samples. Sequenced input: PBMCs. DNA of the CDR3: TGCGCCAGCAGCTTGGCCGGGACAACCCTATACAATGAGCAGTTCTTC. Translation gives CASSLAGTTLYNEQFF. Using reference TRBV5-1 and TRBJ2-1 for the parts outside the CDR3, the full variable domain is KAGVTQTPRYLIKTRGQQVTLSCSPISGHRSVSWYQQTPGQGLQFLFEYFSETQRNKGNFPGRFSGRQFSNSRSEMNVSTLELGDSALYLCASSLAGTTLYNEQFFGPGTRLTVL.